The sequence of this T cell receptor beta chain was determined in a study of T cell responses to AZD1222 COVID-19 vaccine. General observations from the study: Repertoire sampling occurred only after the peak T cell response. Nearly half of spike-specific TCRs reportedly go after variant regions that carry no mutations.

On this clone itself: The antigen remains unidentified. One end of the junction fails to match germline, which may point to a read error.

The protocol was immunoSEQ multiplex PCR, while the TCRdb copy is restricted to in-frame clones and leaves out a portion. The table has 130,000 to 150,000 clones, 85% to 95% seen once; the top ten hold 10% to 15%. The starting material was peripheral blood, obtained after recovery from COVID-19. The receptor comes from an adult who had recovered from COVID-19.

CDR3 region: CASSSNTGLVNF. DNA of the CDR3: TGTGCCAGCAGCTCGAATACCGGGCTAGTAAACTTC. This sequence joins TRBV5-4 and TRBJ2-5; D not certain. Looked up from germline, CDR1 is SGHNT and CDR2 is YYREEE (reference sequence). This CDR3 region has 12 residues.